This T cell receptor (beta chain) derives from a study of blood T cell repertoires in COVID-19. Study details: The origin of the acute and convalescent COVID-19 samples was the United States, Italy and Spain.

Germline values: CDR1 GTSNPN, CDR2 SVGIG (reference sequence). This CDR3 has 14 amino acids. V lost 2 bases and J 7 bases, leaving 15 bases between the germline ends. Using immunoSEQ multiplex PCR, the repertoire was profiled, and TCRdb retains in-frame clones only, with some absent. The repertoire holds about 63,000 clones, with around 80% as singletons. This sequence joins TRBV30 and TRBJ2-1, with D tentatively TRBD2 (5 bases). The TCR originated in a human donor in a cohort sampled during active COVID-19. The sample taken for sequencing was peripheral blood. In DNA, the CDR3 is TGTGCCTGGAGTACAGCGCGTTCGGGGAATGAGCAGTTCTTC. It is translated as CAWSTARSGNEQFF.